This TCR beta chain came from a study of CD8 T cells in ankylosing spondylitis. The germline V and J ends were trimmed by 0 bases and 3 bases, with 9 bases remaining between them. Looked up from germline, CDR1 is SQVTM and CDR2 is ANQGSEA. This CDR3 comprises 13 residues. Findings and caveats of the study: Blood from ankylosing spondylitis patients appeared to carry a characteristic eight-variant TCR beta motif. Reportedly, significant enrichment of disease-linked clones occurred in matched ankylosing spondylitis synovial fluid. CD8+ by phenotype, disease-linked clones were relatively rare in peripheral blood.

Library preparation for TCR beta used quantitative 5'-RACE with molecular barcodes. TCRdb passed the 5' RACE reads through MiXCR, listing each CDR3 protein once. The sample carries almost 400,000 distinct CDR3 sequences, approximately 20% recorded once. This clonotype was counted at least ten times. Its specificity is unknown. The J gene is TRBJ2-7, the V gene TRBV29-1, with unresolved D. What was sequenced was blood, either unsorted or a sorted T cell fraction (not recorded which). The TCR comes from a male donor with ankylosing spondylitis. DNA for the CDR3: TGCAGCGTTGAAGACAAGTCCCTCTACGAGCAGTACTTC. Translating gives CSVEDKSLYEQYF.